These T cell receptor beta chains were read from a single sample in a study of T cells after yellow fever vaccination. TCRdb analysed the 5' RACE reads with MiXCR anew, one entry per CDR3 protein. The sample lists some 240,000 distinct CDR3 sequences, about 5.2% occurring once. Sample: CD4+ T cells sorted from PBMCs, taken on the day of the yellow fever booster vaccination. Receptors originate from a young man who received the YFV17D yellow fever vaccine. Both conserved end residues are trimmed from each CDR3.

v_gene: TRBV20-1
j_gene: TRBJ2-2
CDR3aa: SAPLPGRANTGELFF

v_gene: TRBV27
j_gene: TRBJ2-1
CDR3aa: ASSLWGVGSEQF

v_gene: TRBV19
j_gene: TRBJ2-6
CDR3aa: ASSPRGSTGANVLT

v_gene: TRBV4-2
j_gene: TRBJ2-7
CDR3aa: ASSLSSTRASEQY

v_gene: TRBV4-3
j_gene: TRBJ2-3
CDR3aa: ASSQGRRRTDTQY

v_gene: TRBV12-3/TRBV12-4
j_gene: TRBJ1-5
CDR3aa: ASRVSNQPQH

v_gene: TRBV7-2
j_gene: TRBJ2-3
CDR3aa: ASSPGTALDTQY

v_gene: TRBV7-2
j_gene: TRBJ2-1
CDR3aa: ASSRQRGDNEQF

v_gene: TRBV5-6
j_gene: TRBJ1-1
CDR3aa: ASRPGGGGSEAF

v_gene: TRBV7-3
j_gene: TRBJ2-1
CDR3aa: ASSSRGRGAHNEQF

v_gene: TRBV3-1
j_gene: TRBJ2-3
CDR3aa: ASSRSPGGQDTQY

v_gene: TRBV6-2/TRBV6-3
j_gene: TRBJ2-4
CDR3aa: ASSRGQGLELYIQY

v_gene: TRBV4-1
j_gene: TRBJ2-1
CDR3aa: ASRPTSGGSYEQF

v_gene: TRBV21-1
j_gene: TRBJ1-4
CDR3aa: ASTQGTGRGEKLF

v_gene: TRBV7-2
j_gene: TRBJ2-2
CDR3aa: ASSLVSSSAGELF

v_gene: TRBV19
j_gene: TRBJ2-1
CDR3aa: ASSIDPPRRSANNEQF

v_gene: TRBV24-1
j_gene: TRBJ2-5
CDR3aa: ATRTSGGETQY

v_gene: TRBV28
j_gene: TRBJ2-3
CDR3aa: ASTSFTDTQY

v_gene: TRBV6-2/TRBV6-3
j_gene: TRBJ2-5
CDR3aa: ASSYSGLLGETQY

v_gene: TRBV24-1
j_gene: TRBJ1-5
CDR3aa: ATSDSRRNNQPQH

v_gene: TRBV5-5
j_gene: TRBJ1-2
CDR3aa: ASSRVAELLPYGYT

v_gene: TRBV4-3
j_gene: TRBJ1-5
CDR3aa: ASSHSTGSNQPQH

v_gene: TRBV24-1
j_gene: TRBJ2-3
CDR3aa: ATSDQPDPDTQY

v_gene: TRBV6-5
j_gene: TRBJ2-5
CDR3aa: ATTRPTQETQY

v_gene: TRBV3-1
j_gene: TRBJ1-2
CDR3aa: ASSQTTGDWNGYT

v_gene: TRBV15
j_gene: TRBJ1-4
CDR3aa: ATSSRDRGHEKLF

v_gene: TRBV7-2
j_gene: TRBJ1-5
CDR3aa: ASSLRAGNQPQH

v_gene: TRBV6-1
j_gene: TRBJ2-7
CDR3aa: ASELGPGDEQY

v_gene: TRBV4-1
j_gene: TRBJ2-1
CDR3aa: ASSQEGLASSSYNEQF

v_gene: TRBV9
j_gene: TRBJ2-1
CDR3aa: ASNPFGRGNEQF

v_gene: TRBV12-3/TRBV12-4
j_gene: TRBJ2-1
CDR3aa: ASSGLASYNEQF

v_gene: TRBV11-3
j_gene: TRBJ1-5
CDR3aa: ASSHELTWGARQPQH

v_gene: TRBV7-6
j_gene: TRBJ1-1
CDR3aa: ASSRGDEAF

v_gene: TRBV20-1
j_gene: TRBJ2-7
CDR3aa: SAKDPGTGTYEQY

v_gene: TRBV5-6
j_gene: TRBJ2-4
CDR3aa: ASSLDRGAIQY

v_gene: TRBV6-1
j_gene: TRBJ2-4
CDR3aa: ASSFSPGTALKGY

v_gene: TRBV18
j_gene: TRBJ2-3
CDR3aa: ASSVTSGVWDTQY

v_gene: TRBV7-9
j_gene: TRBJ2-7
CDR3aa: ASSPGGARAYEQY

v_gene: TRBV9
j_gene: TRBJ1-5
CDR3aa: ASSVGSGGNQPQH